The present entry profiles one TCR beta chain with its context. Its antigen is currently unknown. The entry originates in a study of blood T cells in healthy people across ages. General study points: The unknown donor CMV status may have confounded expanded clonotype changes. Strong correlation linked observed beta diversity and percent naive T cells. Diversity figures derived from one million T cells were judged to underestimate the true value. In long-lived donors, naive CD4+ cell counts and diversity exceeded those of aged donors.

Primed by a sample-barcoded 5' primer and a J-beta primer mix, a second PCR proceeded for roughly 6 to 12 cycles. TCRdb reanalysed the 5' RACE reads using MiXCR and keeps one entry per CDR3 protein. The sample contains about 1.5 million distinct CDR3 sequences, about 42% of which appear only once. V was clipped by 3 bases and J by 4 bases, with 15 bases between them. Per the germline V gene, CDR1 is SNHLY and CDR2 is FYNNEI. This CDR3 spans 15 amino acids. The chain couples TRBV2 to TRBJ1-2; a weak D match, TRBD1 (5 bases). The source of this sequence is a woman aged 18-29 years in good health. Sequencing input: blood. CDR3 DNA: TGTGCCAGCAGTGATTCCCTACGGGGGGTCTATGGCTACACCTTC. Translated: CASSDSLRGVYGYTF. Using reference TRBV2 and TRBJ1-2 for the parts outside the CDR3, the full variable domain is EPEVTQTPSHQVTQMGQEVILRCVPISNHLYFYWYRQILGQKVEFLVSFYNNEISEKSEIFDDQFSVERPDGSNFTLKIRSTKLEDSAMYFCASSDSLRGVYGYTFGSGTRLTVV.